The source of this T cell receptor (beta chain) is a study of blood T cell repertoires in COVID-19. Participant-given clinical history determined each cohort assignment. Two negative PCRs, clearance, or symptom resolution had been documented for recovered Cohort 3 donors. The CDR3 covers 17 residues. Germline assignment: CDR1 SGHVS and CDR2 FQNEAQ. V gave up 5 bases and J gave up 3 bases; unmatched junction bases: 12. Some clones are missing from TCRdb's copy, which holds only in-frame ones; the method was immunoSEQ multiplex PCR. The sample contains approximately 440,000 clones, around 87% of which appear only once.

The clonotype originates from a woman in her late teens or twenties who had recovered from COVID-19. The sample was PBMCs or T cells enriched from blood (not recorded which). The chain has TRBV7-8 and TRBJ1-2; 10 nucleotides align to TRBD1. This chain's CDR3 is CASSNSAGTGDDYGYTF. The CDR3 DNA follows: TGTGCCAGCAGCAACAGTGCCGGGACAGGGGACGACTATGGCTACACCTTC.